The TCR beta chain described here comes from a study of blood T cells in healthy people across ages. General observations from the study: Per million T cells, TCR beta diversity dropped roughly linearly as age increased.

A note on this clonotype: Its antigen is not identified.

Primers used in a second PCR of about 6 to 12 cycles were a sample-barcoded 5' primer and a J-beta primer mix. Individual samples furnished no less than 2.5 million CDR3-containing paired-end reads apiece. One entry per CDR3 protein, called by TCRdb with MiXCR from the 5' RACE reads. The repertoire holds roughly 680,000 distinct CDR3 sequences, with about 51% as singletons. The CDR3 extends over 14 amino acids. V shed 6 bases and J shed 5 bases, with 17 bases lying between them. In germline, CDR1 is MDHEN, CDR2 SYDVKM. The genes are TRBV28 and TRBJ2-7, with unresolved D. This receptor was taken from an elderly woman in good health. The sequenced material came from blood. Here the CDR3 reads CASRSTTALDEQYF. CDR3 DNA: TGTGCCAGCAGATCCACTACAGCTTTGGACGAGCAGTACTTC.